The sequence of this TCR beta chain was determined in a study of PD-1 blockade in classical Hodgkin lymphoma. The repertoire was sequenced with immunoSEQ multiplex PCR; TCRdb's copy has only in-frame clones and lacks some. This sample has more than 50,000 clones, with roughly 90% found just once. The CDR3 has 15 amino acids. The V and J ends lost 0 bases and 3 bases respectively, with 9 bases between them. The germline gives CDR1 SNHLY, CDR2 FYNNEI. Autologous stem cell transplantation was followed by relapse in every patient, and brentuximab vedotin exposure varied. The TCR sequence derives from a human donor with classical Hodgkin lymphoma. The sequenced sample was peripheral blood mononuclear cells (PBMCs), obtained at baseline. The J gene is TRBJ1-5, the V gene TRBV2; perhaps TRBD1 as D (5 bases). The CDR3 region is CASSEAGTLNQPQHF. The CDR3 bases are TGTGCCAGCAGTGAAGCAGGGACCCTCAATCAGCCCCAGCATTTT.